The sample holds one count of the clone carrying this TCR beta chain. The data stem from a study of blood T cell repertoires in COVID-19. Assay: immunoSEQ multiplex PCR; the TCRdb copy retains only in-frame clones and omits some. Of about 370,000 clones listed, more than 80% are singletons. This sequence was found in a woman aged 25 to 39 with COVID-19, enrolled during active disease. Source material: peripheral blood.

The CDR3 bases are TGCAGTGCAAGTACCAGCGGGAGGGCCAGAGATACGCAGTATTTT. Amino acid sequence: CSASTSGRARDTQYF. The rearrangement uses TRBV20-1 and TRBJ2-3; TRBD2 agrees at 10 bases. The V gene end was trimmed by 6 bases and the J gene end by 5 bases; junction bases not matched to a gene: 11. Germline CDR1 and CDR2: DFQATT and SNEGSKA (reference sequence). The CDR3 covers 15 residues.